The rows below give T cell receptor beta chains drawn from one sample of a study of T cells after posttransplantation cyclophosphamide. Some clones are missing from TCRdb's copy, which holds only in-frame ones; the method was immunoSEQ multiplex PCR. The sample holds about 20,000 clones, around 70% seen once. The sequences come from PBMCs, collected after an allogeneic stem cell transplant with post-transplant cyclophosphamide. Receptors were obtained from a young adult male patient who received an allogeneic stem cell transplant from a related donor, was CMV-positive, and had acute GVHD only. Some T cells may have originated in the graft donor. Both conserved end residues are part of each CDR3. D genes are given only for firm matches. Clone size is shown for a subset of rows, as once, few, many or a class of expanded clone.

abundance: medium-sized
v_gene: TRBV4-3
j_gene: TRBJ2-2
d_gene: NA
CDR3aa: CASSPDLSGGELFF
CDR3nt: TGCGCCAGCAGCCCAGACCTCTCCGGCGGGGAGCTGTTTTTT

abundance: NA
v_gene: TRBV18
j_gene: TRBJ1-1
d_gene: TRBD1
CDR3aa: CASSPPTGTTEAFF
CDR3nt: TGTGCCAGCTCACCCCCGACAGGGACCACTGAAGCTTTCTTT

abundance: few
v_gene: TRBV4-1
j_gene: TRBJ1-6
d_gene: TRBD1
CDR3aa: CASSQGNRGLSSPLHF
CDR3nt: TGCGCCAGCAGCCAAGGAAACAGGGGGCTTAGTTCACCCCTCCACTTT

abundance: NA
v_gene: TRBV19
j_gene: TRBJ1-1
d_gene: NA
CDR3aa: CASSTGGRVEAFF
CDR3nt: TGTGCCAGTAGTACCGGGGGGAGAGTTGAAGCTTTCTTT

abundance: NA
v_gene: TRBV7-2
j_gene: TRBJ2-1
d_gene: TRBD2
CDR3aa: CASSLTSGGHNEQFF
CDR3nt: TGTGCCAGCAGCTTAACTAGCGGGGGGCACAATGAGCAGTTCTTC

abundance: NA
v_gene: TRBV4-3
j_gene: TRBJ1-3
d_gene: NA
CDR3aa: CASSQSVIGNTIYF
CDR3nt: TGCGCCAGCAGCCAATCGGTAATAGGAAACACCATATATTTT

abundance: once
v_gene: TRBV7-9
j_gene: TRBJ1-2
d_gene: TRBD1
CDR3aa: CASSLFATGDGYTF
CDR3nt: TGTGCCAGCAGCTTATTCGCCACAGGGGATGGCTACACCTTC

abundance: NA
v_gene: TRBV6-5
j_gene: TRBJ2-4
d_gene: TRBD1
CDR3aa: CASSYSGGFTKNIQYF
CDR3nt: TGTGCCAGCAGTTACTCAGGGGGCTTCACCAAAAACATTCAGTACTTC

abundance: NA
v_gene: TRBV7-9
j_gene: TRBJ2-1
d_gene: NA
CDR3aa: CASSLYQSHEQFF
CDR3nt: TGTGCCAGCAGCTTATACCAGTCCCATGAGCAGTTCTTC

abundance: NA
v_gene: TRBV28
j_gene: TRBJ2-7
d_gene: NA
CDR3aa: CASSPYSRDYEQYF
CDR3nt: TGTGCCAGCAGTCCCTATTCGAGGGACTACGAGCAGTACTTC

abundance: NA
v_gene: TRBV5-5
j_gene: TRBJ1-2
d_gene: NA
CDR3aa: CASGPPELAIEGYTF
CDR3nt: TGTGCCAGCGGTCCCCCTGAACTAGCAATAGAAGGCTACACCTTC

abundance: NA
v_gene: TRBV6-6
j_gene: TRBJ2-3
d_gene: NA
CDR3aa: CASSGTPREEYF
CDR3nt: TGTGCCAGCAGTGGGACTCCTAGAGAGGAGTATTTT

abundance: many
v_gene: TRBV20-1
j_gene: TRBJ2-7
d_gene: NA
CDR3aa: CSAPRTIEQYF
CDR3nt: TGCAGTGCCCCTCGGACAATTGAGCAGTACTTC

abundance: NA
v_gene: TRBV7-2
j_gene: TRBJ2-3
d_gene: TRBD2
CDR3aa: CASSRRLAGGPDTQYF
CDR3nt: TGTGCCAGCAGCCGTAGACTAGCGGGGGGCCCAGATACGCAGTATTTT

abundance: NA
v_gene: TRBV28
j_gene: TRBJ1-6
d_gene: NA
CDR3aa: CASSLFVGINSPLHF
CDR3nt: TGTGCCAGCAGTTTATTCGTCGGGATAAATTCACCCCTCCACTTT

abundance: NA
v_gene: TRBV2
j_gene: TRBJ1-1
d_gene: NA
CDR3aa: CASKGRGDTEAFF
CDR3nt: TGTGCCAGCAAGGGTCGGGGTGACACTGAAGCTTTCTTT

abundance: few
v_gene: TRBV7-2
j_gene: TRBJ2-1
d_gene: TRBD2
CDR3aa: CASSLVAGGYNEQFF
CDR3nt: TGTGCCAGCAGCTTAGTGGCGGGGGGCTACAATGAGCAGTTCTTC

abundance: medium-sized
v_gene: TRBV4-3
j_gene: TRBJ1-1
d_gene: NA
CDR3aa: CASSQDLVSGTEAFF
CDR3nt: TGCGCCAGCAGCCAAGATCTTGTCTCGGGAACTGAAGCTTTCTTT

abundance: NA
v_gene: TRBV7-2
j_gene: TRBJ2-5
d_gene: TRBD2
CDR3aa: CASSARGLAGETQYF
CDR3nt: TGTGCCAGCAGCGCCCGCGGACTAGCGGGAGAGACCCAGTACTTC

abundance: few
v_gene: TRBV4-2
j_gene: TRBJ1-2
d_gene: NA
CDR3aa: CASSQAGSYGYTF
CDR3nt: TGTGCCAGCAGCCAAGCAGGGTCCTATGGCTACACCTTC

abundance: NA
v_gene: TRBV10-3
j_gene: TRBJ2-7
d_gene: NA
CDR3aa: CAISDPGVYYEQYF
CDR3nt: TGTGCCATCAGTGACCCCGGGGTCTACTACGAGCAGTACTTC

abundance: NA
v_gene: TRBV5-6
j_gene: TRBJ2-1
d_gene: NA
CDR3aa: CASRPGLSSYNEQFF
CDR3nt: TGTGCCAGCCGACCTGGACTGAGCTCCTACAATGAGCAGTTCTTC

abundance: NA
v_gene: TRBV6-4
j_gene: TRBJ2-1
d_gene: NA
CDR3aa: CASSDRGSYNEQFF
CDR3nt: TGTGCCAGCAGTGACAGGGGTTCCTACAATGAGCAGTTCTTC

abundance: few
v_gene: TRBV2
j_gene: TRBJ1-1
d_gene: TRBD1
CDR3aa: CASSERTGNTEAFF
CDR3nt: TGTGCCAGCAGTGAGAGGACAGGGAACACTGAAGCTTTCTTT

abundance: NA
v_gene: TRBV11-2
j_gene: TRBJ2-1
d_gene: NA
CDR3aa: CASSKGTSNEQFF
CDR3nt: TGTGCCAGCAGCAAAGGGACTTCCAATGAGCAGTTCTTC

abundance: NA
v_gene: TRBV18
j_gene: TRBJ2-3
d_gene: NA
CDR3aa: CASSGTGNPDTQYF
CDR3nt: TGTGCCAGCTCAGGTACAGGGAATCCAGATACGCAGTATTTT

abundance: NA
v_gene: TRBV27
j_gene: TRBJ1-4
d_gene: TRBD1
CDR3aa: CASRKQGSSEKLFF
CDR3nt: TGTGCCAGCAGGAAACAGGGGAGTAGTGAAAAACTGTTTTTT